The sequence of this TCR beta chain was determined in a study of T cells in women clearing cervical HPV infection. In germline, CDR1 is SEHNR, CDR2 FQNEAQ (reference sequence). This CDR3 is built from 15 residues. V lost 4 bases to trimming and J lost 1 base; unmatched junction nucleotides: 6. A note on this clone: Read data end 3 residues before the CDR3 end; the end is taken from the germline J gene.

This table comes from immunoSEQ multiplex PCR, and its TCRdb copy is limited to in-frame clones, with some not included. The specimen's table records around 30,000 clones. Sequencing was carried out using blood buffy coat. This receptor was obtained from a woman between 18 and 70 years old with a cervical HPV16 infection that either progressed to CIN3+ or cleared (not recorded which). The chain carries TRBV7-9 and TRBJ1-1, with TRBD1 matching 7 bases. CDR3 residues: CASSSPTGRNTEAFF. The CDR3 bases that were read are TGTGCCAGCAGCTCCCCGACAGGGAGGAACACTGAA.